A single T cell receptor beta chain is shown here with its context. Its antigen remains unidentified. Possible read error: a much larger clone is one base away. These data belong to a study of molecular identifiers for immune sequencing clone quantification. TCRdb called the PCR reads again in MiXCR, with one record for every CDR3 protein. The sample includes about half a million distinct CDR3 sequences, about a fifth seen only once; the top ten take about 0.8%. The study, taken as a whole, reports: Detection of one spiked Jurkat cell's TCR RNA reportedly worked in about a million naive cells.

The length of the CDR3 is 17 residues. Looked up from germline, CDR1 is SGHTA and CDR2 is FQGNSA. Deletions cut 4 bases from V and 2 bases from J, with 21 bases between. The J gene is TRBJ2-7, the V gene TRBV7-2; possibly TRBD2 for D (6 bases). Material: naive CD8+ T cells from blood, with Jurkat cell RNA spiked in. Subset in this sample: FACS-sorted CD8+CD4-CCR7+CD45RA+ naive T cells. The TCR sequence derives from a human donor in good health. Some libraries in this study had Jurkat cell RNA spiked in. CDR3 bases: TGTGCCAGCAGCTACACCCCGGGACGGGGGTTTGCCTACGAGCAGTACTTC. Translation gives CASSYTPGRGFAYEQYF.